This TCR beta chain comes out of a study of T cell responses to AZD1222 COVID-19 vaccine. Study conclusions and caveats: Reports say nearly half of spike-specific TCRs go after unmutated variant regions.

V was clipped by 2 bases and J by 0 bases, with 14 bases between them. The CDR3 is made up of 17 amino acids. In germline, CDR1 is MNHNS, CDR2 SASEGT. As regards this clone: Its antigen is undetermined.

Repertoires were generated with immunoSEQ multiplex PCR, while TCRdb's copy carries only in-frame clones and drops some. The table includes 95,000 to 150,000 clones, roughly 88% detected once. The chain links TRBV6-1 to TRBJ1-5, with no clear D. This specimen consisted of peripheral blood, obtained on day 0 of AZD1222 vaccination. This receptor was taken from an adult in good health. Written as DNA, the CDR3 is TGTGCCAGCAGTGAACGTAGTACAGTTCTTAGCAATCAGCCCCAGCATTTT. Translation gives CASSERSTVLSNQPQHF.